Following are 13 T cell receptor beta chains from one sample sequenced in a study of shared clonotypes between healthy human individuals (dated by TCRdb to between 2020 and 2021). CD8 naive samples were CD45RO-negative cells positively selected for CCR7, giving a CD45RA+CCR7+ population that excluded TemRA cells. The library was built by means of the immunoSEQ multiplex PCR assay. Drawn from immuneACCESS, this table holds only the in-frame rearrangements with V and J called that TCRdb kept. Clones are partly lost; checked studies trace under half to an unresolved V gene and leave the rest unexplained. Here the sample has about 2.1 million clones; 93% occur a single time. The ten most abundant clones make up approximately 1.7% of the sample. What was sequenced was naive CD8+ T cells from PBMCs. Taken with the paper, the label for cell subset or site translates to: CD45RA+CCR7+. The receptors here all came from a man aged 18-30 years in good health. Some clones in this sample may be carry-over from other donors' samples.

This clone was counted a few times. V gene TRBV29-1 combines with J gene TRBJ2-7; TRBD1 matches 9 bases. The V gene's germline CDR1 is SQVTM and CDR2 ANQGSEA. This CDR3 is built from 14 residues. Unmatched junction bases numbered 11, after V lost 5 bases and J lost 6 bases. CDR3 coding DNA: TGCAGCGTTACATATAGGGGACAGGGCCCCGAGCAGTACTTC. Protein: CSVTYRGQGPEQYF.

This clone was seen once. The CDR3 nucleotides read TGCGCCAGCAGCTATACCGGACAGGATAACTATGGCTACACCTTC. Encoded protein: CASSYTGQDNYGYTF. This chain connects TRBV5-1 to TRBJ1-2, with 7 bases matching TRBD1. This CDR3 is built from 15 residues. CDR1 is SGHRS, CDR2 YFSETQ, per germline. Losses at the gene ends were 3 bases for V and 1 base for J; bases not matched to a gene: 6. Looking up the rest from reference TRBV5-1 and TRBJ1-2 gives the full variable domain: KAGVTQTPRYLIKTRGQQVTLSCSPISGHRSVSWYQQTPGQGLQFLFEYFSETQRNKGNFPGRFSGRQFSNSRSEMNVSTLELGDSALYLCASSYTGQDNYGYTFGSGTRLTVV.

The CDR3 nucleotides are TGCGCCAGCAGCTCTTCAGGACAGAACCTTTATGGGGCCAACGTCCTGACTTTC. Amino acids: CASSSSGQNLYGANVLTF. The rearrangement links TRBV5-1 to TRBJ2-6; tentative D call: TRBD1 (6 bases). The CDR3 consists of 18 residues. Trimming took 3 bases from V and 3 from J, leaving 19 bases between them. Germline assignment: CDR1 SGHRS and CDR2 YFSETQ.

The CDR3 loop is CASSLGHGKNIQYF. The CDR3 DNA reads as TGCGCCAGCAGCTTGGGGCATGGCAAAAACATTCAGTACTTC. This chain links TRBV5-1 with TRBJ2-4; D not certain. The ends were cut back, 0 bases at V and 3 bases at J, with 7 bases in the middle. The CDR3 is 14 residues long. Germline V gene lookup returns CDR1 SGHRS and CDR2 YFSETQ. Full variable domain (rest looked up from reference TRBV5-1 and TRBJ2-4): KAGVTQTPRYLIKTRGQQVTLSCSPISGHRSVSWYQQTPGQGLQFLFEYFSETQRNKGNFPGRFSGRQFSNSRSEMNVSTLELGDSALYLCASSLGHGKNIQYFGAGTRLSVL.

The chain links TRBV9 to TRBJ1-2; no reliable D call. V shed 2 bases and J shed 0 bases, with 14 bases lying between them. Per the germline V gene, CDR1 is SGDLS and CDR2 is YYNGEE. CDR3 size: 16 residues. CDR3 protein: CASSVVSPAANYGYTF. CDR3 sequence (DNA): TGTGCCAGCAGCGTGGTCAGCCCCGCTGCTAACTATGGCTACACCTTC.

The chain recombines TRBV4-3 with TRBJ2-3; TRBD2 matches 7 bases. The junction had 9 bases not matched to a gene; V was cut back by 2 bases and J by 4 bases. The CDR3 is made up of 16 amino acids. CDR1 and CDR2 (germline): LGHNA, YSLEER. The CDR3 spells CASSQISAGAADTQYF. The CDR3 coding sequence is TGCGCCAGCAGCCAAATTTCCGCGGGAGCTGCAGATACGCAGTATTTT.

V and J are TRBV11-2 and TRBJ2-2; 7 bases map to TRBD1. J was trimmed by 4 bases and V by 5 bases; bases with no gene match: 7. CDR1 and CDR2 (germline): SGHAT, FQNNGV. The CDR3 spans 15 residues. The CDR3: CASSLLRDSTGELFF. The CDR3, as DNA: TGTGCCAGCAGCCTACTCCGGGACAGCACCGGGGAGCTGTTTTTT.

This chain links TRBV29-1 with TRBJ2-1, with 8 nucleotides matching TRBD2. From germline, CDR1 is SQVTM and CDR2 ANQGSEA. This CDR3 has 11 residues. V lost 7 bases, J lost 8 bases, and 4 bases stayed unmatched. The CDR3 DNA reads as TGCAGCGCGGGACTAGACCATGAGCAGTTCTTC. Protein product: CSAGLDHEQFF.

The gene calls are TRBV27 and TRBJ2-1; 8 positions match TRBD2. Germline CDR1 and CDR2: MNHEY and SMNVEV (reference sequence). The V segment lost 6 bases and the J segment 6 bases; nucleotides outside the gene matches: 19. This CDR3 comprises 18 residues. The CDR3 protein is CASRPILAGLGEGNEQFF. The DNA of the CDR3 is TGTGCCAGCAGACCAATCCTTGCGGGACTAGGAGAGGGCAATGAGCAGTTCTTC.

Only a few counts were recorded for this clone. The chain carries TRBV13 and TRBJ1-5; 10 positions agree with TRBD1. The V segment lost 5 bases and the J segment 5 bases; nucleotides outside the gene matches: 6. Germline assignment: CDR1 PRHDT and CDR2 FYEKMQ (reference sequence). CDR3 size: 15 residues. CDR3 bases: TGTGCCAGCAGCCAGGGGACAGGGGAATATCAGCCCCAGCATTTT. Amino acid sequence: CASSQGTGEYQPQHF.

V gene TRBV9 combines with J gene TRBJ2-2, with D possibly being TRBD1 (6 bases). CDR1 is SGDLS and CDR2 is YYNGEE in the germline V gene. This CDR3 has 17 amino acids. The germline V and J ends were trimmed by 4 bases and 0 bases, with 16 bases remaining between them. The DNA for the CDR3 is TGTGCCAGCAGCTACACCCCGACAGGCCCGAACACCGGGGAGCTGTTTTTT. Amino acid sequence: CASSYTPTGPNTGELFF.

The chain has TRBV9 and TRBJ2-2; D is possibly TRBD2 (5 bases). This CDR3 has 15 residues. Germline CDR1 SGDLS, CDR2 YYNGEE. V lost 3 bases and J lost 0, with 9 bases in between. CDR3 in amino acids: CASSERGANTGELFF. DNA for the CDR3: TGTGCCAGCAGCGAACGGGGAGCGAACACCGGGGAGCTGTTTTTT.

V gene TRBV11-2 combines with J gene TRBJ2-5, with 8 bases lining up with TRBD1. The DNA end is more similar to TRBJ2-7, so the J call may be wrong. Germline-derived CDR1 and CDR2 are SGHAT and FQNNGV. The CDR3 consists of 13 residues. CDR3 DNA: TGTGCCGTCGGACAGGGACCCCTCTACGAGCAGTACTTC. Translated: CAVGQGPLYEQYF.